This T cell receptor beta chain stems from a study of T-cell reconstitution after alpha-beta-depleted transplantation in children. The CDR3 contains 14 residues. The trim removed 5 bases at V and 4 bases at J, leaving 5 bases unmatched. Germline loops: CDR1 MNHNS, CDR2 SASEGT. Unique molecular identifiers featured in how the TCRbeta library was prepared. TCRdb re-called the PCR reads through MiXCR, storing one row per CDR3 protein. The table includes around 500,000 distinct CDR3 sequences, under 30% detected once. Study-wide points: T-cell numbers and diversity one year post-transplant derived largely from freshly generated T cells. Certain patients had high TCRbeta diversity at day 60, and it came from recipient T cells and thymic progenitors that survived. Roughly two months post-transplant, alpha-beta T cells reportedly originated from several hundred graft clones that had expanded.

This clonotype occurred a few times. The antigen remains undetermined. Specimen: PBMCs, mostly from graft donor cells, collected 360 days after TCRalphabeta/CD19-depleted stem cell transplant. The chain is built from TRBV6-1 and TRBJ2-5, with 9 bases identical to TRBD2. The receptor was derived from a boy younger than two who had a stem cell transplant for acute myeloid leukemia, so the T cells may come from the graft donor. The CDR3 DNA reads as TGTGCCAGCAGTCCAGCGGGGGGAGGAGAGACCCAGTACTTC. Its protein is CASSPAGGGETQYF.